This record concerns one TCR beta chain sequence. The antigen is unknown. This sample stems from a study of naive and memory T cell subsets. The study's findings and limits: A few larger clonotypes appeared in naive repertoires, especially CD8, possibly memory cells re-expressing CD45RA. There was no ground truth to check naive and memory subset results. TCR counts from RNA may reflect activation-linked expression changes.

Per germline, CDR1 MNHEY and CDR2 SVGEGT. The length of the CDR3 is 16 residues. V lost 0 bases, J lost 0 bases, and 9 bases lay in between. Two oligonucleotides, mixed equimolar, formed the beta constant-region primer covering TRBC1 and TRBC2. Ligated cDNA was amplified by four rounds of PCR with nested alpha and beta constant-region primers and SP2. Each CDR3 protein gets one entry after TCRdb re-called the UMI-ligation and nested PCR reads with MiXCR. The sample has roughly 100,000 distinct CDR3 sequences, roughly 14% seen once. Cells stained for CD3, CD4, CD8, CD45RA, CD27 and viability were sorted into four CD45RA/CD27 subsets.

The chain combines TRBV6-2 or TRBV6-3 with TRBJ2-1; D unclear. Sequenced sample: naive CD8+ T cells from blood. This TCR derives from a human donor in good health. The CDR3 spells CASSYSSLSSYNEQFF. The DNA of the CDR3 is TGTGCCAGCAGTTACTCGAGTCTGAGCTCCTACAATGAGCAGTTCTTC.